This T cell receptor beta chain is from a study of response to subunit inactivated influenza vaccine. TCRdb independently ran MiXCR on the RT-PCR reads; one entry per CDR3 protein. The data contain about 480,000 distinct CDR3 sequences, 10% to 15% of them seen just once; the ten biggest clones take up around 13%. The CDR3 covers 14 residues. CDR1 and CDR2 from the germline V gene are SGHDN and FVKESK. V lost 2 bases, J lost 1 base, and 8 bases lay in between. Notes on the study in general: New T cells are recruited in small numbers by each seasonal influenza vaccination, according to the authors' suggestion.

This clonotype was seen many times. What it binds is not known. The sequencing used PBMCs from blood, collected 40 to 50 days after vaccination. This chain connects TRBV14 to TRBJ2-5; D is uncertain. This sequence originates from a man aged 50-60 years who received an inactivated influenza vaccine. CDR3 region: CASSQWTGQETQYF. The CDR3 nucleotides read TGTGCCAGCAGCCAATGGACGGGCCAAGAGACCCAGTACTTC. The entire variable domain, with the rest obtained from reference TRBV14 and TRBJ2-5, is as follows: EAGVTQFPSHSVIEKGQTVTLRCDPISGHDNLYWYRRVMGKEIKFLLHFVKESKQDESGMPNNRFLAERTGGTYSTLKVQPAELEDSGVYFCASSQWTGQETQYFGPGTRLLVL.